This T cell receptor (beta chain) was observed in a study of CD8 T cells in Susac syndrome. Trimming left V 4 bases short and J 5 bases short, with 11 bases between. This CDR3 has 14 residues. From germline, CDR1 is MNHNY and CDR2 SVGAGI (reference sequence). About 0.45 to 1 ug RNA was reverse transcribed with random hexamers. TCRdb reprocessed the immunoSEQ multiplex PCR reads with MiXCR, giving one entry per CDR3 protein. Of about 200,000 distinct CDR3 sequences detected, nearly 97% appear once; the ten largest clones hold about 0.093%. The sample consisted of CD4+ T cells from PBMCs. This sequence was found in a human donor with multiple sclerosis. The chain combines TRBV6-6 with TRBJ2-2, with D possibly being TRBD1 (5 bases). CDR3 nucleotide sequence: TGTGCCAGCAGTTTAAGGGGAAGGACCGGGGAGCTGTTTTTT. Translated, it gives CASSLRGRTGELFF.